The clone carrying this T cell receptor (beta chain) was seen many times. TCRdb's table, derived via immunoSEQ multiplex PCR, lists solely in-frame clones and lacks some. This table holds about 150,000 clones, 88% found once. Germline-derived CDR1 and CDR2 are SGDLS and YYNGEE. The CDR3 is 15 amino acids. V was cut by 0 bases and J by 0 bases, with 7 bases left in between. The entry originates in a study of control samples from healthy donors and cancer patients. The sequence derives from a man younger than 35 in good health. The sample comprised blood. The rearrangement uses TRBV9 and TRBJ1-3, with D uncertain. In DNA form, the CDR3 reads TGTGCCAGCAGCGTAGGGCGGTTCTCTGGAAACACCATATATTTT. This encodes CASSVGRFSGNTIYF.